These 2 T cell receptor beta chains share one sample of origin, sequenced in a study of beta chain features in type 1 diabetes. Expressed TCRB transcripts were sequenced after all isolated RNA was converted to cDNA. This table comes from immunoSEQ multiplex PCR, and its TCRdb copy is limited to in-frame clones, with some not included. The sample has roughly 180,000 clones; approximately 13% are singletons. The sequenced sample consisted of central memory CD4+ T cells from blood. The receptors shown here come from a woman younger than 30 in good health.

This sequence joins TRBV7-6 and TRBJ2-1, with D uncertain. From germline, CDR1 is SGHVS and CDR2 FNYEAQ. V was trimmed by 1 base and J by 7 bases, leaving 14 bases between them. The CDR3 extends over 15 amino acids. DNA of the CDR3: TGTGCCAGCAGCTTAGAAGCCGGAGTTATTAATGAGCAGTTCTTC. Encoded protein: CASSLEAGVINEQFF.

This clone occurred a few times. This chain joins TRBV18 and TRBJ1-2, with 9 bases lining up with TRBD1. J gave up 6 bases and V 3 bases, and 5 bases lay outside the gene matches. Germline assignment: CDR1 KGHSH and CDR2 LQKENI. The CDR3 length is 14 residues. CDR3 nucleotides: TGTGCCAGCTCACCGTCGGACAGGGGACATGGCTACACCTTC. It translates to CASSPSDRGHGYTF.